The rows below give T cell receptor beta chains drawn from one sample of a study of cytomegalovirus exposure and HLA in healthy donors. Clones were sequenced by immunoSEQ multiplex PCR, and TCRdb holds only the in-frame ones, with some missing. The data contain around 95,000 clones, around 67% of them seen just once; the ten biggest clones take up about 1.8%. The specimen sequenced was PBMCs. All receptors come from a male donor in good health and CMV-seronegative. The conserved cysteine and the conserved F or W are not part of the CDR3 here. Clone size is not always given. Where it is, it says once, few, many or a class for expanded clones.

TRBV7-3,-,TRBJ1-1,ASSPAGRGRTEAF
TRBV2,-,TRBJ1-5,ASRSLTGGHQPQH
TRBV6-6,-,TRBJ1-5,ASSTGGQPQH
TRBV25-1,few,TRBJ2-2,ASSPKRGDSPNTGELF
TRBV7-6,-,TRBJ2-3,ASSPRASTDTQY
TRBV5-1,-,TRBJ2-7,ASSFEGIGEQY
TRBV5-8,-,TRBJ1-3,ASSLGGNSGNTIY
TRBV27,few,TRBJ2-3,ASMAVAGSFSTDTQY
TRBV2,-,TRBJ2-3,ASNPPAGGGSTDTQY
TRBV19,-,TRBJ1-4,ASSTPPKGATNEKLF
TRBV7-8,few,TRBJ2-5,ASSLGDTGGGETQY
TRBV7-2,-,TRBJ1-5,ASSLGRGLSNQPQH
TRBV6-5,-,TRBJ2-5,ASGSTGFQETQY
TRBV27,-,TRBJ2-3,ASSRTPDTQY
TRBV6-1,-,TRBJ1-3,ASSLGTEGNTIY
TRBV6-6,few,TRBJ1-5,ASRGDSSLSQH
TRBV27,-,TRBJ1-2,ASSPNGHVGGYT
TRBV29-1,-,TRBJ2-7,SVTQGLGEQY
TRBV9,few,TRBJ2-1,ASSVEAGASNEQF
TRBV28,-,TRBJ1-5,ASRSGTYSNQPQH